This T cell receptor (beta chain) was retrieved from a study of CD8 T cells in Susac syndrome. Roughly 0.45 to 1 ug RNA was reverse transcribed with random hexamers. One entry per CDR3 protein, called by TCRdb with MiXCR from the immunoSEQ multiplex PCR reads. The repertoire holds about 140,000 distinct CDR3 sequences, with roughly 94% as singletons. Deletions cut 6 bases from V and 1 base from J, with 15 bases between. The CDR3 covers 15 residues. Recently defined diagnostic criteria classed the Susac syndrome patients as definite or probable. V is TRBV12-3 or TRBV12-4 and J is TRBJ1-1; maybe TRBD1 (6 bases). The clonotype comes from a human donor with Susac syndrome. Sequencing was done on a sample of CD4+ T cells from PBMCs. CDR3 residues: CASSPGEQGNTEAFF. The CDR3 DNA sequence: TGTGCCAGCAGCCCAGGCGAACAGGGGAACACTGAAGCTTTCTTT.